This is a list of T cell receptor beta chains from one sample in a study of cytomegalovirus exposure and HLA in healthy donors. Profiling relied on immunoSEQ multiplex PCR, and the TCRdb table lists in-frame clones only, not all of them. The data contain under 200,000 clones, roughly 77% of them seen just once; the ten biggest clones take up roughly 2.6%. What was sequenced was PBMCs. These receptors were taken from a woman between 40 and 55 years old in good health and CMV-seropositive. Each CDR3 is given with its conserved first and last residue. The D gene is left open where the match is weak. The size entry is marked missing in some rows and otherwise reads once, few, many or a size class.

j_gene	d_gene	v_gene	abundance	CDR3nt	CDR3aa
TRBJ1-2	TRBD1	TRBV28	-	TGTGCCAGCAGTTTATACACCCCCACCGGACAGGGTCGGGGCTACACCTTC	CASSLYTPTGQGRGYTF
TRBJ2-3	TRBD2	TRBV10-3	few	TGTGCCATCAGTGAGTCGAGGCCTAGCGGGGGGGCCGGAGGTCCAGATACGCAGTATTTT	CAISESRPSGGAGGPDTQYF
TRBJ1-2	-	TRBV6-4	-	TGTGCCAGCAGGCGCCCAAGGCAGGATGCCGGCTATGGCTACACCTTC	CASRRPRQDAGYGYTF
TRBJ1-3	-	TRBV6-5	-	TGTGCCAGCAGCTTGGACAGCCTAGGTGGAAACACCATATATTTT	CASSLDSLGGNTIYF
TRBJ2-2	TRBD2	TRBV19	-	TGTGCCACAAAGAGGGGACTAGAGATCGCGAACACCGGGGAGCTGTTTTTT	CATKRGLEIANTGELFF
TRBJ1-2	-	TRBV28	-	TGTGCCAGCAGTTTAAGGGGAGGCTACACCTTC	CASSLRGGYTF
TRBJ1-5	TRBD1	TRBV14	few	TGTGCCAGCAGCCAAGATACTTGGGCAGGGGGGTTTTTGTACGGTCAGCCCCAGCATTTT	CASSQDTWAGGFLYGQPQHF
TRBJ2-1	TRBD2	TRBV15	-	TGTGCCACCAGCACTCAGGCCATAGCGGGGGCTTACAATGAGCAGTTCTTC	CATSTQAIAGAYNEQFF
TRBJ1-1	TRBD1	TRBV11-3	-	TGTGCCAGCAGCCCGACAGGGTATTATGAAGCTTTCTTT	CASSPTGYYEAFF
TRBJ2-7	TRBD2	TRBV7-2	-	TGTGCCAGCAGCCTAACTAGCGCTAACTCCTACGAGCAGTACTTC	CASSLTSANSYEQYF
TRBJ2-5	TRBD1	TRBV7-6	-	TGTGCCAGCAGCACCCGACAGGGAGCGGAGACCCAGTACTTC	CASSTRQGAETQYF
TRBJ2-3	-	TRBV7-9	-	TGTGCCAGCAGCTTCGACAGCCCCAGAACAGATACGCAGTATTTT	CASSFDSPRTDTQYF
TRBJ2-5	TRBD2	TRBV19	-	TGTGCCAGTACCGGGAGGGCCGAAGAGACCCAGTACTTC	CASTGRAEETQYF
TRBJ2-1	TRBD2	TRBV7-9	once	TGTGCCAGCAGCCCCTGGCGACAGCGGGAGTGTTGTGAGCAGTTCTTC	CASSPWRQRECCEQFF
TRBJ2-5	TRBD1	TRBV18	-	TGTGCCAGCTCACCTCTAGGGACAGGGGGCGGAGAGACCCAGTACTTC	CASSPLGTGGGETQYF
TRBJ2-3	-	TRBV29-1	-	TGCAGCGTTGGCAAGGGACTTAGCACAGATACGCAGTATTTT	CSVGKGLSTDTQYF
TRBJ1-1	-	TRBV7-9	-	TGTGCCAGCAGCTTCTTTGCTGTGGGCGACGCTTTCTTT	CASSFFAVGDAFF
TRBJ2-1	TRBD1	TRBV27	-	TGTGCCAGCAGCCTCACCGACAGGGGGCGAAATGAGCAGTTCTTC	CASSLTDRGRNEQFF
TRBJ1-2	TRBD1	TRBV7-2	-	TGTGCCAGCAGCTTAGGACAGGGGAGCTATGGCTACACCTTC	CASSLGQGSYGYTF
TRBJ1-1	TRBD1	TRBV29-1	-	TGCAGCGCCGGACAGGGGGCAACTGCTGAAGCTTTCTTT	CSAGQGATAEAFF
TRBJ2-7	-	TRBV27	-	TGTGCCAGCAGTTTAGGGAGCGGCTACGAGCAGTACTTC	CASSLGSGYEQYF
TRBJ2-1	TRBD1	TRBV2	-	TGTGCCAGCAGGACCGGGACAGGAGGATACAATGAGCAGTTCTTC	CASRTGTGGYNEQFF
TRBJ1-2	TRBD1	TRBV6-5	-	TGTGCCAGCAGTACAGGGGACCAAGCTAACTATGGCTACACCTTC	CASSTGDQANYGYTF
TRBJ2-1	TRBD2	TRBV7-2	-	TGTGCCAGCAGCTGGACTAGTGACAATGAGCAGTTCTTC	CASSWTSDNEQFF
TRBJ2-7	-	TRBV7-2	-	TGTGCCAGCAGCTTAGTAGGGGGACCTGACTACGAGCAGTACTTC	CASSLVGGPDYEQYF
TRBJ1-2	TRBD1	TRBV5-6	-	TGTGCCAGCAGCGGGGGACAGGGGGATAGCAACTATGGCTACACCTTC	CASSGGQGDSNYGYTF
TRBJ2-5	-	TRBV19	few	TGTGCCAGTAGCGGGGGAAAACAAGAGACCCAGTACTTC	CASSGGKQETQYF
TRBJ2-5	-	TRBV18	-	TGTGCCAGCTCACCAATGGGACTTCAAGAGACCCAGTACTTC	CASSPMGLQETQYF
TRBJ1-6	TRBD1	TRBV10-3	-	TGTGCCATCAGTGAGGTCCCGGGACAGAGTAATTCACCCCTCCACTTT	CAISEVPGQSNSPLHF
TRBJ2-2	TRBD2	TRBV7-9	-	TGTGCCAGCAGCTTAGTTAGCGGGAGGAACACCGGGGAGCTGTTTTTT	CASSLVSGRNTGELFF
TRBJ2-5	TRBD2	TRBV5-1	-	TGCGCCAGCAGCTTGGTCGCTAGCGGGGGCGGGGAGACCCAGTACTTC	CASSLVASGGGETQYF
TRBJ2-7	-	TRBV6-5	-	TGTGCCAGCAGTCAGGGGCTCCGGTCCTACGAGCAGTACTTC	CASSQGLRSYEQYF
TRBJ1-1	-	TRBV5-1	once	TGCGCCAGCAGCTTGGCAGGGGCCCCCACTGAAGCTTTCTTT	CASSLAGAPTEAFF
TRBJ2-2	TRBD2	TRBV30	once	TGTGCCTGGAGGGGAGCGGGAGGTTACACCGGGGAGCTGTTTTTT	CAWRGAGGYTGELFF
TRBJ1-6	-	TRBV10-3	few	TGTGCCACCGAGATAAACCTTGATTCACCCCTCCACTTT	CATEINLDSPLHF
TRBJ1-2	-	TRBV5-6	-	TGTGCCAGCAGCTTGGCAGGGTCAGTGGACTATGGCTACACCTTC	CASSLAGSVDYGYTF
TRBJ1-6	-	TRBV28	-	TGTGCCAGCAGTTTCCGGGGGAAATCCTATAATTCACCCCTCCACTTT	CASSFRGKSYNSPLHF
TRBJ1-1	TRBD1	TRBV7-2	-	TGTGCCAGCAGCTTGTTCGGCCAGGGGGCATCTGAAGCTTTCTTT	CASSLFGQGASEAFF
TRBJ2-1	-	TRBV2	-	TGTGCCAGCAGTGAACCGCCGCTCGCGGGATCCTCCAATGAGCAGTTCTTC	CASSEPPLAGSSNEQFF
TRBJ2-7	-	TRBV30	few	TGTGCCTGGAGCTGGCGTGGCAGGTTAAGTGCGTACTTC	CAWSWRGRLSAYF
TRBJ1-5	TRBD1	TRBV6-6	once	TGTGCCAGCAGTTCCGGACAGGGGGAAAGCAATCAGCCCCAGCATTTT	CASSSGQGESNQPQHF
TRBJ2-7	TRBD2	TRBV13	-	TGTGCCAGCAGCTTAGCCCTCTCGACGGGCGGGAGCTACGAGCAGTACTTC	CASSLALSTGGSYEQYF
TRBJ1-1	-	TRBV7-9	-	TGTGCCAGCAGCTTACTAGGGGTGACTGAAGCTTTCTTT	CASSLLGVTEAFF
TRBJ2-7	TRBD2	TRBV13	-	TGTGCCAGCAGCTTAGCAGCTAGCGGGGGTCCCGAGGGTATTCGTGAGCAGTACTTC	CASSLAASGGPEGIREQYF
TRBJ2-4	-	TRBV6-5	-	TGTGCCAGCAGTGAAGATGAGAAAAACATTCAGTACTTC	CASSEDEKNIQYF
TRBJ1-6	TRBD1	TRBV4-1	-	TGCGCCAGCAGCCTGACCGGGACAGGCGTCTTTACACCCCTCCACTTT	CASSLTGTGVFTPLHF
TRBJ1-1	-	TRBV7-9	-	TGTGCCAGCAGCTTAAACTCTATGAACACTGAAGCTTTCTTT	CASSLNSMNTEAFF
TRBJ1-1	-	TRBV29-1	once	TGCAGCGTTGAAACGGGGGGGAACACTGAAGCTTTCTTT	CSVETGGNTEAFF
TRBJ2-7	TRBD2	TRBV7-2	-	TGTGCCAGCAGCTTTAAAGCGGGGAGAACCTACGAGCAGTACTTC	CASSFKAGRTYEQYF
TRBJ2-3	-	TRBV9	-	TGTGCCAGCAGCGTAGTTACTTCCGGGTCAGGGCCTAGCACAGATACGCAGTATTTT	CASSVVTSGSGPSTDTQYF
TRBJ2-3	-	TRBV9	-	TGTGCCAGCACCCTAGGGAGTGGCACAGATACGCAGTATTTT	CASTLGSGTDTQYF
TRBJ2-1	TRBD2	TRBV5-4	-	TGTGCCAGCAGCTTGGGTAGCGGGGGGCTAAATGGGCAGTTCTTC	CASSLGSGGLNGQFF
TRBJ2-7	TRBD1	TRBV9	once	TGTGCCAGCAGCGTAGGTGTTGGGACAGGGTCGGACGAGCAGTACTTC	CASSVGVGTGSDEQYF